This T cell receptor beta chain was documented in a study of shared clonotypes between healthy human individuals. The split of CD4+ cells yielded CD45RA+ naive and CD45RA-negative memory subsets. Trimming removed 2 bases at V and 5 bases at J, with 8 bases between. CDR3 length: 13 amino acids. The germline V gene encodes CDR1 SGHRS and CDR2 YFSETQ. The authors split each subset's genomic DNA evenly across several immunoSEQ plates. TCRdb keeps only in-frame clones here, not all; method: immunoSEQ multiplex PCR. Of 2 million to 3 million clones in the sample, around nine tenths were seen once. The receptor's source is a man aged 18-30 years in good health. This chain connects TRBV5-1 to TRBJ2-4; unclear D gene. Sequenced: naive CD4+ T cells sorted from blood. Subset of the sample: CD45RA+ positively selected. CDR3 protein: CASSFPAENIQYF. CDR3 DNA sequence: TGCGCCAGCAGCTTCCCTGCCGAAAACATTCAGTACTTC.